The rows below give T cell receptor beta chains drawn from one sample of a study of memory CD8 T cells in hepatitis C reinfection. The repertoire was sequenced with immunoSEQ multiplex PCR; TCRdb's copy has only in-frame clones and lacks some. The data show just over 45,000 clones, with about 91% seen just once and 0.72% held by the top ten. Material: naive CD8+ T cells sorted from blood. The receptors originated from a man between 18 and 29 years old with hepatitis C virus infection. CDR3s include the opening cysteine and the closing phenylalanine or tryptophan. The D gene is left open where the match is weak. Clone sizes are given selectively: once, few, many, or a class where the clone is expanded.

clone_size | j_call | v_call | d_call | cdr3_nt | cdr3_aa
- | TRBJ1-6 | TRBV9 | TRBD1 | TGTGCCAGCAGCGTAGGAGACGCAGGGGGTTATAATTCACCCCTCCACTTT | CASSVGDAGGYNSPLHF
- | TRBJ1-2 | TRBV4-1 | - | TGCGCCAGCAGCCAAGGATGGGTTACTAAAGATAACTATGGCTACACCTTC | CASSQGWVTKDNYGYTF
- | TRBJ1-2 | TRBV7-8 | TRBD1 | TGTGCCAGCAGCCATTTTGCGCGGGACAGAGGCTACACCTTC | CASSHFARDRGYTF
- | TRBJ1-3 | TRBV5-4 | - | TGTGCCAGCAGCTTCCAGGGTGGAAACACCATATATTTT | CASSFQGGNTIYF
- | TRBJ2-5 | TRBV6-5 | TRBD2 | TGTGCCAGCAGTTACTCGGGACTAGCGGAACAAGAGACCCAGTACTTC | CASSYSGLAEQETQYF
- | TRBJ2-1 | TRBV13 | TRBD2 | TGTGCCAGCAGCTATATTAGCGGGGGGGCGGAATACAATGAGCAGTTCTTC | CASSYISGGAEYNEQFF
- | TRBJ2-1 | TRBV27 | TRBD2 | TGTGCCAGCAGTTTGCCTCCGACTAGCGGCAATGAGCAGTTCTTC | CASSLPPTSGNEQFF
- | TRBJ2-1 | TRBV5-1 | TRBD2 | TGCGCCAGCAGCTTGTCGGGGGGACTATCGGGTAATGAGCAGTTCTTC | CASSLSGGLSGNEQFF
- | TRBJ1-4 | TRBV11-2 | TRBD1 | TGTGCCAGCAGCTCCGGACAGGGGGGGCGGAATGAAAAACTGTTTTTT | CASSSGQGGRNEKLFF
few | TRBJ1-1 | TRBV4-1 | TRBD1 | TGCGCCAGCAGACAGACAGGGGAAACTGAAGCTTTCTTT | CASRQTGETEAFF
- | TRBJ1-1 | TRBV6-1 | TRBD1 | TGTGCCAGCAGTCCGTCGACAGGGGTAGACACTGAAGCTTTCTTT | CASSPSTGVDTEAFF
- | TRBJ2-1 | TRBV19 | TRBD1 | TGTGCCAGTATGGGGACCGGGACAGGGGGTCTTATTAAGTTCTTC | CASMGTGTGGLIKFF
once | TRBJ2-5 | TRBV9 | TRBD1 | TGTGCCAGCAGCGCAGAGGGACAGGCGGGGGAGACCCAGTACTTC | CASSAEGQAGETQYF
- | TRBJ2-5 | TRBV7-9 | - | TGTGCCAGCAGCTTAGCAGGGGCCCAAGAGACCCAGTACTTC | CASSLAGAQETQYF
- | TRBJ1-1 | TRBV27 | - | TGTGCCAGCAGTTTACTAGGGAACACTGAAGCTTTCTTT | CASSLLGNTEAFF
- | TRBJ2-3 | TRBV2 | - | TGTGCCAGCAGTGATAGGGACATGGGGGCAGATACGCAGTATTTT | CASSDRDMGADTQYF
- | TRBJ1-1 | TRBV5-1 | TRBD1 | TGCGCCAGCAGCTTGGGAGGACAGGGGTACACTGAAGCTTTCTTT | CASSLGGQGYTEAFF
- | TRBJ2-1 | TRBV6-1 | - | TGTGCCAGCAGTGAGGAGTTAGCGGAGCCTTACAATGAGCAGTTCTTC | CASSEELAEPYNEQFF
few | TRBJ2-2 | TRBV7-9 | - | TGTGCCAGCAGCTTAGCGGGGCCCGGGGAGCTGTTTTTT | CASSLAGPGELFF
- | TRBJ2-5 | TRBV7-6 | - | TGTGCCAGCAGCTTATGGGCAGGGGAGGGAGAGACCCAGTACTTC | CASSLWAGEGETQYF
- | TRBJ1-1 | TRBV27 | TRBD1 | TGTGCCAGCCAGGGGGGACCCGCAGGGCGGGCTGAAGCTTTCTTT | CASQGGPAGRAEAFF
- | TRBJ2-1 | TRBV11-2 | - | TGTGCCAGCAGCTTAGGGGGCCGGGGGGAGCAGTTCTTC | CASSLGGRGEQFF
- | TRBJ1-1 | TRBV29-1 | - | TGCAGCGTTGAAGGGGTCAGGGAATTCGGGTTTGGGACTGAAGCTTTCTTT | CSVEGVREFGFGTEAFF
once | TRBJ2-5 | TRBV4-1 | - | TGCGCCAGCAGACAAAACCCGACTAGGGGAGAGACCCAGTACTTC | CASRQNPTRGETQYF
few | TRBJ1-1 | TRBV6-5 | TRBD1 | TGTGCCAGCAGTCACCCTGGGACAGGGCACGCTGAAGCTTTCTTT | CASSHPGTGHAEAFF
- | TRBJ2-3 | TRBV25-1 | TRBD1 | TGTGCCAGCAGTGCTCCCTGGGACAGGGGTTTCCCAGATACGCAGTATTTT | CASSAPWDRGFPDTQYF
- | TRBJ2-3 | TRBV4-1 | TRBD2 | TGCGCCAGCAGCCAAGACCCCCCAACTAGCGTTGGTTCAGATACGCAGTATTTT | CASSQDPPTSVGSDTQYF
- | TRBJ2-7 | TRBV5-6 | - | TGTGCCAGCAGCTTGTTATCAGAATCCTACGAGCAGTACTTC | CASSLLSESYEQYF
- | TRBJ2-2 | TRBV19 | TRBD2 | TGTGCCAGTAGTATCTCGTTTGAACTAGCGGAACTGTTTTTT | CASSISFELAELFF
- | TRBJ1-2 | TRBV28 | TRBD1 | TGTGCCAGCAGTTTATGGGGGGGAAGGACAGGGGAGGACTATGGCTACACCTTC | CASSLWGGRTGEDYGYTF
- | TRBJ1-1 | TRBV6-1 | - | TGTGCCAGCAGTGAAGGGAGGCAGCCTAACACTGAAGCTTTCTTT | CASSEGRQPNTEAFF
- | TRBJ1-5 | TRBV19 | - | TGTGCCAGTAGTAGCGACAGACTGAATCAGCCCCAGCATTTT | CASSSDRLNQPQHF
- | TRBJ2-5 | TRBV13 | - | TGTGCCAGCAGCCGTAGCGCAGGAGAGACCCAGTACTTC | CASSRSAGETQYF
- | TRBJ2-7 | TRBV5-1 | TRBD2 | TGCGCCAGCAGCATAGCGGGAGATGAGTACGAGCAGTACTTC | CASSIAGDEYEQYF
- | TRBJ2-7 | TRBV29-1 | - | TGCAGCGCTAGCGCCCGACCCTACGAGCAGTACTTC | CSASARPYEQYF
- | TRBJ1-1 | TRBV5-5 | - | TGTGCCAGCAGCCCCCCCGGGAACACTGAAGCTTTCTTT | CASSPPGNTEAFF
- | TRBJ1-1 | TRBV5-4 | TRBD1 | TGTGCCAGCAGCCAATTAAATGGACAGGGGGAAGCTTTCTTT | CASSQLNGQGEAFF